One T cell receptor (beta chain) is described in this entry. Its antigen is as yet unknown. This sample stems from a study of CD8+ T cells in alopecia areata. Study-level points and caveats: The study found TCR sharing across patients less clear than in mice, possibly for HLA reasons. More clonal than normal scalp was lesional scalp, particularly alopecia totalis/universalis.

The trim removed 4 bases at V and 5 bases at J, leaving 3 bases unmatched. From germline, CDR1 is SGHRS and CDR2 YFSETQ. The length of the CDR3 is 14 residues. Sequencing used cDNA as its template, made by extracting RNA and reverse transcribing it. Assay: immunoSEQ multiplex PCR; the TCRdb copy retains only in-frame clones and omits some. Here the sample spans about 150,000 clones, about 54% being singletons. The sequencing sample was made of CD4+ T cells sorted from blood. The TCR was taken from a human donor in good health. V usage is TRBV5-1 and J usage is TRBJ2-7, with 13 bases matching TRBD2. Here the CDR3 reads CASSTGTSGNEQYF. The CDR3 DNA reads TGCGCCAGCAGCACCGGGACTAGCGGGAACGAGCAGTACTTC.